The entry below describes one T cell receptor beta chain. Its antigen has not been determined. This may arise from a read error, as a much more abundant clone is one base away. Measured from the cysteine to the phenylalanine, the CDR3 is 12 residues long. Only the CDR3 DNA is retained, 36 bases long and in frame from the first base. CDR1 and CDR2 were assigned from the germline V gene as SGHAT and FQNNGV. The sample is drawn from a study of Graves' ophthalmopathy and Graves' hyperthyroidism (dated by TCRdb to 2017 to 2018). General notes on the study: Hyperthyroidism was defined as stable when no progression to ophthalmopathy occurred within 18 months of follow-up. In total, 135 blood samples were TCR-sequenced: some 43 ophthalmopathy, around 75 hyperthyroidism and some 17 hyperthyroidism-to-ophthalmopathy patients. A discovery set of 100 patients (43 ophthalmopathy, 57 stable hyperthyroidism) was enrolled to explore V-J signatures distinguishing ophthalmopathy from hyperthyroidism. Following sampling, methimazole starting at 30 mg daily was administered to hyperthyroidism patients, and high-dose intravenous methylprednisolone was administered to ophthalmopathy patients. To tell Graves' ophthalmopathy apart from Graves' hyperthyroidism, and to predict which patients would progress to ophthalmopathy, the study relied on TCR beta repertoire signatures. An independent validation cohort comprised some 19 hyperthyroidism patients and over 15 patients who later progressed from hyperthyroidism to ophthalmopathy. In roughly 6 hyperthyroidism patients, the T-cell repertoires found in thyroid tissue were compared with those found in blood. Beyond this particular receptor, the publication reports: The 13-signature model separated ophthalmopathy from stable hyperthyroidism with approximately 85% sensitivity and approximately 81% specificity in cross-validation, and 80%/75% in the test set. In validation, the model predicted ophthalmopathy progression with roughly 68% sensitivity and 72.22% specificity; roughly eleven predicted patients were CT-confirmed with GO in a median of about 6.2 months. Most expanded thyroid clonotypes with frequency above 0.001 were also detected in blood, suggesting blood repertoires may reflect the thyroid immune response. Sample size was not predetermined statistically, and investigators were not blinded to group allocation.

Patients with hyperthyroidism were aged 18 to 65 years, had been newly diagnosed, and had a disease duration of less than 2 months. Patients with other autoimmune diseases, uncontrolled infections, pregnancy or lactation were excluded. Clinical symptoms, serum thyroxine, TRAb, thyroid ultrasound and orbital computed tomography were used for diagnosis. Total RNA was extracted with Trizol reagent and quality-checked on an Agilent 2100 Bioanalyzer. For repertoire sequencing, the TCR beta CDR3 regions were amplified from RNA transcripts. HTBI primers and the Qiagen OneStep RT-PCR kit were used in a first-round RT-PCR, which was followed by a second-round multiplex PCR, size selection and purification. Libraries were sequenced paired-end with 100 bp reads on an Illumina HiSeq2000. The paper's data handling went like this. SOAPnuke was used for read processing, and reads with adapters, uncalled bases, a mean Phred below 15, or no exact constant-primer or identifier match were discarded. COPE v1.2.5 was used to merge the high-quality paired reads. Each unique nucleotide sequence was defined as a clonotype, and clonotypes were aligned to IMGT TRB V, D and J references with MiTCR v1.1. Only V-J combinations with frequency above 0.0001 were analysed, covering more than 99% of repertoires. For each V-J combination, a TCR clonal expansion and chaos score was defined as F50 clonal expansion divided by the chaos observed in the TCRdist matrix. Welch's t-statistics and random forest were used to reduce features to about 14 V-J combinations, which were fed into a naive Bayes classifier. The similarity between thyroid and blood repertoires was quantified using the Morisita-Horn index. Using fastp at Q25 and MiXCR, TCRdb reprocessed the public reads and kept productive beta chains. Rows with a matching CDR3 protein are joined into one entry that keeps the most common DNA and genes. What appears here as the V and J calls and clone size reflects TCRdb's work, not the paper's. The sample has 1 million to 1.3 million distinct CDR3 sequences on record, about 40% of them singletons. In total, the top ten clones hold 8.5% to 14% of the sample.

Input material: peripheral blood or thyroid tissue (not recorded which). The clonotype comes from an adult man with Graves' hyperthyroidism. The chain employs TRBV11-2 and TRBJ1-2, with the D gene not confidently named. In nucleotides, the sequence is TGTGCCCGCAGCGAAGGGTTAAATGGCTACACCTTC. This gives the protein CARSEGLNGYTF. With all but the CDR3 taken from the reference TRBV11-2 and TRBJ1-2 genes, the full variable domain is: EAGVAQSPRYKIIEKRQSVAFWCNPISGHATLYWYQQILGQGPKLLIQFQNNGVVDDSQLPKDRFSAERLKGVDSTLKIQPAKLEDSAVYLCARSEGLNGYTFGSGTRLTVV.